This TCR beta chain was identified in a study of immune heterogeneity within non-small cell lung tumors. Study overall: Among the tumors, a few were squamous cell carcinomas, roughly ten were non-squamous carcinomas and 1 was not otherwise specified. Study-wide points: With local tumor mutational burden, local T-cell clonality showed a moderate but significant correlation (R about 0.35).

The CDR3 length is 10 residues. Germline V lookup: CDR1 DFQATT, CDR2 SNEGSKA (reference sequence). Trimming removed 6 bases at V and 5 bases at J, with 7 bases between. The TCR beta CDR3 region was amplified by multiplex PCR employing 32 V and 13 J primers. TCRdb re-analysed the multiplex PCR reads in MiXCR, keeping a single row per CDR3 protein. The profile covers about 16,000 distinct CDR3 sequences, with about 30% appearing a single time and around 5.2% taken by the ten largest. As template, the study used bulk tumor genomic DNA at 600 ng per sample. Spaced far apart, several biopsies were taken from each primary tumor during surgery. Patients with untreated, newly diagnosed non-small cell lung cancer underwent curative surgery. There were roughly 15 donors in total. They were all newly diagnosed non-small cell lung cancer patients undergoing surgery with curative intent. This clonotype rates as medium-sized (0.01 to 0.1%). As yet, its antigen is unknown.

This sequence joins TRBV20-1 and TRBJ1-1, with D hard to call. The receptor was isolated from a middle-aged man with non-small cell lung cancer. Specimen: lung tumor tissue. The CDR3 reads CSAVLTEAFF. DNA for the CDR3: TGCAGTGCCGTCTTAACTGAAGCTTTCTTT.